The 23 T cell receptor beta chains given below trace back to one sample, sequenced in a study of cytomegalovirus exposure and HLA in healthy donors. Primers: 60 Vbeta forward and 13 Jbeta reverse. TCRdb's table, derived via immunoSEQ multiplex PCR, lists solely in-frame clones and lacks some. The sample holds approximately 210,000 clones, 81% seen once. The sequencing input was PBMCs. These receptors all come from a man younger than 35 in good health and CMV-seronegative.

The J gene is TRBJ2-5, the V gene TRBV4-3; 9 bases match TRBD2. This CDR3 is 17 amino acids long. Looked up from germline, CDR1 is LGHNA and CDR2 is YSLEER. Trimming removed 1 base from V and 3 bases from J; junction bases left unmatched: 9. CDR3 in DNA: TGCGCCAGCAGCCAAGGGGCCAAGCGGGGGGCAGAAGAGACCCAGTACTTC. It translates to CASSQGAKRGAEETQYF.

The CDR3 nucleotides are TGCAGCGTTGAAGATACTCAGGGTTTCTACGAGCAGTACTTC. Its protein product is CSVEDTQGFYEQYF. The V gene is TRBV29-1, the J gene TRBJ2-7; maybe TRBD1 (5 bases). The V and J ends lost 0 bases and 3 bases respectively, with 12 bases between them. Per germline, CDR1 SQVTM and CDR2 ANQGSEA. This CDR3 has 14 amino acids.

This clone has just a few counts. The rearrangement links TRBV7-2 to TRBJ1-2; TRBD1 is a possible D gene (5 bases). The CDR3 is made up of 14 amino acids. Germline lookup yields CDR1 SGHTA and CDR2 FQGNSA. V was pared by 5 bases and J by 8 bases, with 18 bases between. The CDR3 is CASSGRGLSEGYTF. CDR3 coding DNA: TGTGCCAGCAGCGGACGGGGACTATCGGAAGGCTACACCTTC.

The chain has TRBV5-1 and TRBJ2-5, with TRBD2 matching over 9 bases. The CDR3 is 15 amino acids. CDR1 SGHRS and CDR2 YFSETQ come from the germline V gene. V was pared by 2 bases and J by 4 bases, with 6 bases of the junction left unmatched. This CDR3 reads CASSFDSGSLETQYF. The DNA of the CDR3 is TGCGCCAGCAGCTTTGATAGCGGGAGCCTAGAGACCCAGTACTTC.

The chain carries TRBV5-1 and TRBJ2-2, with 8 bases fitting TRBD2. The CDR3 is 15 residues long. J was trimmed by 5 bases and V by 6 bases; bases with no gene match: 9. Germline V gene data show CDR1 as SGHRS and CDR2 as YFSETQ. This CDR3 is CASIPVAGTTGELFF. The CDR3 DNA reads as TGCGCCAGCATCCCGGTAGCGGGGACGACCGGGGAGCTGTTTTTT.

There are a few counts of this clone. The gene calls are TRBV7-2 and TRBJ2-1, with 9 positions matching TRBD2. V lost 9 bases to trimming and J lost 5 bases; unmatched junction nucleotides: 11. The CDR3 is 15 amino acids. Germline V gene lookup returns CDR1 SGHTA and CDR2 FQGNSA. The CDR3, as DNA: TGTGCCAGTCTAATGGGGACTAGCCATAACAATGAGCAGTTCTTC. It codes for CASLMGTSHNNEQFF.

This chain's CDR3 is CAMGLAGSSYNEQFF. In DNA form, the CDR3 reads TGTGCCATGGGACTAGCGGGAAGCTCCTACAATGAGCAGTTCTTC. The rearrangement uses TRBV10-3 and TRBJ2-1, with 13 bases matching TRBD2. Germline V gene lookup returns CDR1 ENHRY and CDR2 SYGVKD. Losses at the gene ends were 9 bases for V and 0 bases for J; bases not matched to a gene: 2. The CDR3 contains 15 residues.

The genes are TRBV4-1 and TRBJ2-7; 10 nucleotides agree with TRBD1. The CDR3 covers 18 residues. Trimming cost V 2 bases and J 0 bases; bases outside gene matches: 10. Germline V gives CDR1 MGHRA, CDR2 YSYEKL. CDR3 in amino acids: CASSQLPGQGPRSYEQYF. In DNA form, the CDR3 reads TGCGCCAGCAGCCAACTACCGGGACAGGGGCCCCGCTCCTACGAGCAGTACTTC.

This chain connects TRBV27 to TRBJ2-3; TRBD1 matches at 8 bases. V gave up 3 bases and J gave up 5 bases; unmatched junction bases: 10. This CDR3 has 16 amino acids. From germline, CDR1 is MNHEY and CDR2 SMNVEV (reference sequence). CDR3 sequence: CASSFGWTGLGDTQYF. Written as DNA, the CDR3 is TGTGCCAGCAGTTTTGGATGGACAGGGCTAGGAGATACGCAGTATTTT.

The chain couples TRBV11-2 to TRBJ1-2; 8 nucleotides line up with TRBD1. Germline trimming cut 5 bases from V and 4 bases from J; bases unmatched to any gene: 6. This CDR3 region has 14 residues. Germline values: CDR1 SGHAT, CDR2 FQNNGV. The CDR3 DNA reads as TGTGCCAGCAGCCGAGGGACAGGTCCCTATGGCTACACCTTC. Amino acid sequence: CASSRGTGPYGYTF.

CDR3 residues: CASSFRTSGSSYNEQFF. The CDR3, as DNA: TGTGCCAGCAGTTTCCGGACTAGCGGAAGCTCCTACAATGAGCAGTTCTTC. The V gene is TRBV27, the J gene TRBJ2-1; 10 bases match TRBD2. Germline lookup yields CDR1 MNHEY and CDR2 SMNVEV (reference sequence). The CDR3 runs 17 residues. Unmatched junction bases numbered 5, after V lost 3 bases and J lost 0 bases.

This chain joins TRBV7-2 and TRBJ1-1; 7 positions agree with TRBD1. The J segment lost 0 bases and the V segment lost 2 bases, leaving 12 bases of the junction unmatched. The CDR3 loop spans 18 amino acids. CDR1 is SGHTA, CDR2 FQGNSA, per germline. In DNA, the CDR3 is TGTGCCAGCAGCTTAACTGGGGACAGAGGGTTTATGAACACTGAAGCTTTCTTT. Protein sequence: CASSLTGDRGFMNTEAFF.

The rearrangement uses TRBV5-4 and TRBJ2-7; 8 bases line up with TRBD2. The V segment lost 4 bases and the J segment 3 bases; nucleotides outside the gene matches: 9. Germline V gives CDR1 SGHNT, CDR2 YYREEE (reference sequence). The CDR3 totals 15 residues. CDR3 in amino acids: CASSPSGSRDYEQYF. Written as DNA, the CDR3 is TGTGCCAGCAGCCCAAGCGGGAGCCGAGACTACGAGCAGTACTTC.

The chain has TRBV5-1 and TRBJ2-1, with 16 bases matching TRBD2. The CDR3 is made up of 16 amino acids. Germline V CDR1 and CDR2: SGHRS, YFSETQ. V lost 4 bases and J lost 6; bases outside the gene matches: 4. The CDR3 region is CASSLGTSGRGNEQFF. In DNA form, the CDR3 reads TGCGCCAGCAGCCTGGGGACTAGCGGGAGGGGCAATGAGCAGTTCTTC.

The chain has TRBV5-1 and TRBJ1-1; TRBD1 is a possible D gene (5 bases). Looked up from germline, CDR1 is SGHRS and CDR2 is YFSETQ. The CDR3 sequence is 14 residues long. V was cut by 4 bases and J by 1 base, with 11 bases left in between. The CDR3 loop is CASSGWTRNTEAFF. The CDR3 DNA reads TGCGCCAGCAGCGGCTGGACAAGGAACACTGAAGCTTTCTTT.

The V call is TRBV20-1, the J call TRBJ2-3; D unclear. This CDR3 spans 11 amino acids. The ends were cut back, 3 bases at V and 5 bases at J, with 6 bases in the middle. Germline-derived CDR1 and CDR2 are DFQATT and SNEGSKA (reference sequence). CDR3 sequence reads: CSASPRDTQYF. In nucleotides, the CDR3 is TGCAGTGCTAGTCCTAGAGATACGCAGTATTTT.

This clone was observed once. This sequence joins TRBV19 and TRBJ1-5, with D perhaps TRBD1 (5 bases). Germline V gene lookup returns CDR1 LNHDA and CDR2 SQIVND (reference sequence). The CDR3 runs 16 residues. Between the trimmed V and J ends, which lost 1 base and 3 bases, there was a span of 13 bases. The CDR3 reads CASSIGNRNINQPQHF. The CDR3 region has the DNA TGTGCCAGTAGTATAGGGAACAGGAACATCAATCAGCCCCAGCATTTT. The whole variable domain, remainder taken from reference TRBV19 and TRBJ1-5, is DGGITQSPKYLFRKEGQNVTLSCEQNLNHDAMYWYRQDPGQGLRLIYYSQIVNDFQKGDIAEGYSVSREKKESFPLTVTSAQKNPTAFYLCASSIGNRNINQPQHFGDGTRLSIL.

With regard to this clone: One end of the junction fails to match germline, which may point to a read error. The rearrangement links TRBV10-3 to TRBJ1-5; 7 bases fit TRBD1. The CDR3 totals 14 residues. Germline V lookup: CDR1 ENHRY, CDR2 SYGVKD. Written as DNA, the CDR3 is TGTGCCATCAGTGGAGGGGGCCGGAATCGGCCCCAGCATTTT. Amino acids: CAISGGGRNRPQHF.

This clone was recorded a few times. This sequence joins TRBV12-5 and TRBJ1-1, with D uncertain. V was cut by 4 bases and J by 7 bases, with 7 bases left in between. Germline V CDR1 and CDR2: LGHNT, FRNRAP. The CDR3 consists of 11 residues. For the CDR3, the DNA is TGTGCTAGTGGTTCCAAAAATGAAGCTTTCTTT. Encoded protein: CASGSKNEAFF.

CDR3 coding DNA: TGTGCCAGCTCACCTTTCCGACAGGGCTCCAGCACAGATACGCAGTATTTT. Its translation is CASSPFRQGSSTDTQYF. The chain has TRBV18 and TRBJ2-3; 7 nucleotides line up with TRBD1. With 3 bases clipped from V and 0 bases from J, the junction kept 9 bases outside the gene matches. Per the germline V gene, CDR1 is KGHSH and CDR2 is LQKENI. The CDR3 length is 17 residues.

The V and J genes are TRBV7-8 and TRBJ2-5; tentatively, D is TRBD1 (7 bases). The J call may be wrong; the DNA end is better matched by TRBJ2-7. The CDR3 length is 15 residues. Germline lookup yields CDR1 SGHVS and CDR2 FQNEAQ. The CDR3 here is CASSLWDSGFYEQYF. CDR3 bases: TGTGCCAGCAGCCTTTGGGACAGCGGGTTCTACGAGCAGTACTTC.

The rearrangement uses TRBV30 and TRBJ2-7, with 9 bases matching TRBD2. J lost 4 bases, V lost 1 base, and 8 bases had no gene match. Germline V gene data show CDR1 as GTSNPN and CDR2 as SVGIG (reference sequence). CDR3 length: 15 amino acids. The CDR3 DNA is TGTGCCTGGAGTGAGCCGGGACTAGCTCCGTACGAGCAGTACTTC. Its translation is CAWSEPGLAPYEQYF.

This chain uses TRBV4-2 with TRBJ2-6; 7 bases line up with TRBD2. V lost 4 bases, J lost 0 bases, and 6 bases stayed unmatched. This CDR3 has 17 residues. Germline values: CDR1 LGHNA, CDR2 YNFKEQ. The CDR3 here is CASSPAGRGSGANVLTF. The CDR3, as DNA: TGTGCCAGCAGCCCAGCGGGACGGGGCTCTGGGGCCAACGTCCTGACTTTC.